This TCR beta chain is from a study of shared clonotypes between healthy human individuals. Concerning this clone: Its antigen is currently unknown.

The table came from immunoSEQ multiplex PCR; TCRdb's copy has only in-frame clones and leaves some out. The table has 1,500,000 or so clones, around 98.5% seen once. From germline, CDR1 is SEHNR and CDR2 FQNEAQ (reference sequence). V was clipped by 5 bases and J by 5 bases; unmatched bases: 4. This CDR3 spans 14 amino acids. Whole-study findings and limits: The study found lower generation probabilities in non-shared clonotypes than in those shared by all four donors.

V usage is TRBV7-9 and J usage is TRBJ1-3; 9 bases are shared with TRBD1. Sequencing was carried out using naive CD4+ T cells sorted from blood. Subset of the sample: CD45RA+ positively selected. The TCR was taken from a man younger than 45 in good health. The CDR3 sequence: CASSPGQGRNTIYF. The CDR3 DNA reads TGTGCCAGCAGCCCAGGACAGGGGAGAAACACCATATATTTT.